This record covers a single TCR beta chain. As yet, its antigen is unknown. For the second PCR, which ran for roughly 7 to 11 cycles, a sample-barcoded 5' primer and a J-beta primer mix were used. MiXCR was run by TCRdb on the 5' RACE reads, yielding one entry per CDR3 protein. This table has 1,100,000 or so distinct CDR3 sequences, 35% to 55% appearing once. The CDR3 contains 16 residues. Germline V lookup: CDR1 SNHLY, CDR2 FYNNEI. Trimming took 6 bases from V and 3 from J, leaving 20 bases between them. The sample belongs to a study of blood T cells in healthy people across ages. Study-wide points: Roughly linear age-related decline in beta diversity appeared, significant by age roughly 40.

Per sample, extraction of total RNA gave at least 5 micrograms in every case. The clonotype originates from an older woman in good health. The chain employs TRBV2 and TRBJ1-2; D gene uncertain. The source material was blood. Written as DNA, the CDR3 is TGTGCCAGCAGCCCCCGCCTAGCCTGGGGTGACTATGGCTACACCTTC. This translates into CASSPRLAWGDYGYTF.